This passage covers 5 T cell receptor beta chains from one sample sequenced in a study of cytomegalovirus exposure and HLA in healthy donors. PCR involved 60 Vbeta and 13 Jbeta primers. The protocol was immunoSEQ multiplex PCR, while the TCRdb copy is restricted to in-frame clones and leaves out a portion. The table lists 98,000 or so clones, nearly 80% of them singletons. Sequencing was done on a sample of PBMCs. These receptors were taken from a man in his fifties or sixties in good health and CMV-seropositive.

A note on this clone: At one end, the junction sequence differs from germline, possibly due to a read error. The J gene is TRBJ1-1, the V gene TRBV7-9; a weak D match, TRBD1 (6 bases). This CDR3 has 16 amino acids. In germline, CDR1 is SEHNR, CDR2 FQNEAQ (reference sequence). The CDR3, as DNA: TGTTCCAGCAGCTTATGGGGGCAGGTGACAAACACTGAAGCTTTCTTT. Its protein is CSSSLWGQVTNTEAFF.

This clone has just one count. This sequence joins TRBV25-1 and TRBJ2-5; 9 bases are a match to TRBD1. With 2 bases clipped from V and 5 bases from J, the junction kept 6 bases outside the gene matches. The CDR3 totals 15 residues. Germline CDR1 and CDR2: MGHDK and SYGVNS. The CDR3 protein is CASSEPGQGWETQYF. CDR3 bases: TGTGCCAGCAGTGAACCGGGACAGGGCTGGGAGACCCAGTACTTC. The whole variable domain, remainder taken from reference TRBV25-1 and TRBJ2-5, is EADIYQTPRYLVIGTGKKITLECSQTMGHDKMYWYQQDPGMELHLIHYSYGVNSTEKGDLSSESTVSRIRTEHFPLTLESARPSHTSQYLCASSEPGQGWETQYFGPGTRLLVL.

V and J are TRBV5-3 and TRBJ2-7; D perhaps matches TRBD1 (5 bases). TRBV5-3 is classed as an ORF, of uncertain function. This CDR3 region has 14 residues. V was clipped by 0 bases and J by 1 base, with 8 bases between them. The chain's CDR3 is CARSLDRRSYEQYF. CDR3 sequence (DNA): TGTGCCAGAAGCTTGGACAGGCGATCCTACGAGCAGTACTTC.

The chain combines TRBV29-1 with TRBJ2-1; TRBD1 aligns across 9 bases. The CDR3 is 14 amino acids. After removal of 4 bases from V and 8 bases from J, the junction contained 9 bases not matched to a gene. The germline CDR1 and CDR2 sequences are SQVTM and ANQGSEA. CDR3 loop: CSVVRDREGDEQFF. The DNA for the CDR3 is TGCAGCGTTGTTCGGGACAGGGAAGGCGATGAGCAGTTCTTC.

With regard to this clone: The identical CDR3 is also encoded by other nucleotide sequences in the sample. The chain uses TRBV15 and TRBJ1-6, with D tentatively TRBD1 (5 bases). There are 14 residues in the CDR3. From germline, CDR1 is LNHNV and CDR2 YYDKDF (reference sequence). V lost 5 bases, J lost 6 bases, and 11 bases lay in between. CDR3 nucleotide sequence: TGTGCCACCAGCGCCGGGACTGGTAATTCACCCCTCCACTTT. Translating it yields CATSAGTGNSPLHF.